These 29 T cell receptor beta chains were sequenced from one sample in a study of T cells in tuberculosis. This table comes from immunoSEQ multiplex PCR, and its TCRdb copy is limited to in-frame clones, with some not included. The table has 40,000 to 45,000 clones, around 96% seen once; the top ten hold over 6.5%. The sample taken for sequencing was PBMCs. These TCRs come from a donor aged 10-29 years with latent tuberculosis or without tuberculosis infection.

This chain joins TRBV6-5 and TRBJ2-5, with TRBD2 matching over 8 bases. The CDR3 is made up of 14 amino acids. The V segment lost 4 bases and the J segment 4 bases; nucleotides outside the gene matches: 5. Germline V gene sequence: CDR1 MNHEY, CDR2 SVGAGI. Here the CDR3 DNA reads TGTGCCAGCAGTTCCCCGGGGGGGCGAGAGACCCAGTACTTC. It encodes CASSSPGGRETQYF.

The V and J genes are TRBV7-8 and TRBJ2-1; possibly TRBD2 for D (6 bases). Germline V CDR1 and CDR2: SGHVS, FQNEAQ. The CDR3 covers 17 residues. Trimming pared 5 bases from V and 1 base from J, leaving 18 bases between. In DNA form, the CDR3 reads TGTGCCAGCAGCCTATCTACGACGGGGAGGTCCTACAATGAGCAGTTCTTC. Its protein is CASSLSTTGRSYNEQFF. The entire variable domain, with the rest obtained from reference TRBV7-8 and TRBJ2-1, is as follows: GAGVSQSPRYKVAKRGQDVALRCDPISGHVSLFWYQQALGQGPEFLTYFQNEAQLDKSGLPSDRFFAERPEGSVSTLKIQRTQQEDSAVYLCASSLSTTGRSYNEQFFGPGTRLTVL.

This chain links TRBV6-6 with TRBJ1-1; D remains unclear. V lost 5 bases and J 0 bases, leaving 7 bases between the germline ends. CDR3 size: 13 residues. Germline loops: CDR1 MNHNY, CDR2 SVGAGI (reference sequence). CDR3 in DNA: TGTGCCAGCAGTCCTCGGGTGAACACTGAAGCTTTCTTT. Protein: CASSPRVNTEAFF.

The chain couples TRBV7-9 to TRBJ1-1; D ambiguous. The CDR3 contains 17 residues. V shed 0 bases and J shed 6 bases, with 20 bases lying between them. Per germline, CDR1 SEHNR and CDR2 FQNEAQ (reference sequence). CDR3 residues: CASSLAEGLSRTAEAFF. The CDR3 DNA follows: TGTGCCAGCAGCTTAGCCGAGGGCTTGAGTCGAACCGCTGAAGCTTTCTTT. The variable domain in full, with the rest retrieved from reference TRBV7-9 and TRBJ1-1, is DTGVSQNPRHKITKRGQNVTFRCDPISEHNRLYWYRQTLGQGPEFLTYFQNEAQLEKSRLLSDRFSAERPKGSFSTLEIQRTEQGDSAMYLCASSLAEGLSRTAEAFFGQGTRLTVV.

This clone turned up a few times. CDR3 nucleotides: TGTGCCAGCAAATACGGGGGGGCAACTAATGAAAAACTGTTTTTT. It is translated as CASKYGGATNEKLFF. The chain carries TRBV27 and TRBJ1-4; tentatively, D is TRBD1 (5 bases). This CDR3 is 15 amino acids long. Germline loops: CDR1 MNHEY, CDR2 SMNVEV (reference sequence). Trimming removed 7 bases at V and 0 bases at J, with 12 bases between. The variable domain in full, completed from reference TRBV27 and TRBJ1-4, reads EAQVTQNPRYLITVTGKKLTVTCSQNMNHEYMSWYRQDPGLGLRQIYYSMNVEVTDKGDVPEGYKVSRKEKRNFPLILESPSPNQTSLYFCASKYGGATNEKLFFGSGTQLSVL.

This sequence joins TRBV5-1 and TRBJ1-1; 9 bases align to TRBD1. The V segment lost 4 bases and the J segment 0 bases; nucleotides outside the gene matches: 7. Germline V CDR1 and CDR2: SGHRS, YFSETQ. This CDR3 has 16 amino acids. CDR3 sequence: CASSRGTGFMNTEAFF. The CDR3 DNA is TGCGCCAGCAGCAGGGGGACAGGGTTTATGAACACTGAAGCTTTCTTT. The full variable domain, completed using reference TRBV5-1 and TRBJ1-1, is KAGVTQTPRYLIKTRGQQVTLSCSPISGHRSVSWYQQTPGQGLQFLFEYFSETQRNKGNFPGRFSGRQFSNSRSEMNVSTLELGDSALYLCASSRGTGFMNTEAFFGQGTRLTVV.

The chain recombines TRBV27 with TRBJ2-7; 7 nucleotides line up with TRBD1. This CDR3 comprises 15 residues. Germline CDR1 is MNHEY and CDR2 is SMNVEV (reference sequence). V dropped 2 bases and J dropped 6; count of bases not matched to a gene: 10. The CDR3: CASSLEIPPGGEQYF. The CDR3 DNA is TGTGCCAGCAGTTTAGAAATCCCGCCAGGGGGCGAGCAGTACTTC.

This chain connects TRBV6-5 to TRBJ2-1, with D maybe TRBD2 (6 bases). From germline, CDR1 is MNHEY and CDR2 SVGAGI. CDR3 length: 15 residues. The V end was cut by 4 bases, the J end by 5 bases, with 15 bases between. CDR3 in amino acids: CASSFGDLSHNEQFF. The CDR3 DNA reads as TGTGCCAGCAGTTTCGGGGACTTAAGTCACAATGAGCAGTTCTTC.

The chain links TRBV6-1 to TRBJ2-1, with a weak D call TRBD1 (7 bases). The V end was cut by 2 bases, the J end by 9 bases, with 17 bases between. The CDR3 is made up of 15 amino acids. CDR1 MNHNS and CDR2 SASEGT come from the germline V gene. The CDR3 DNA follows: TGTGCCAGCAGTGAATTGGCAGGGGGGAGGATTGAGCAGTTCTTC. It encodes CASSELAGGRIEQFF.

This clone was counted only a few times. The chain links TRBV10-2 to TRBJ2-7; D unclear. V dropped 0 bases and J dropped 0 bases, with 3 bases sitting between them. The germline CDR1 and CDR2 sequences are WSHSY and SAAADI. The CDR3 runs 13 residues. CDR3 sequence reads: CASSESSSYEQYF. The CDR3 nucleotides read TGCGCCAGCAGTGAGTCGAGCTCCTACGAGCAGTACTTC.

V gene TRBV15 combines with J gene TRBJ2-5, with 8 nucleotides matching TRBD1. The V segment lost 9 bases and the J segment 5 bases; nucleotides outside the gene matches: 14. Germline V gene sequence: CDR1 LNHNV, CDR2 YYDKDF (reference sequence). CDR3 length: 15 amino acids. The CDR3 loop is CATVERTGGRETQYF. The CDR3 nucleotides are TGTGCCACGGTAGAGCGAACAGGGGGTCGGGAGACCCAGTACTTC.

The chain has TRBV6-5 and TRBJ2-3, with a tentative D call TRBD1 (5 bases). The germline gives CDR1 MNHEY, CDR2 SVGAGI. V was clipped by 5 bases and J by 5 bases, with 17 bases between them. The CDR3 spans 15 residues. As DNA, the CDR3 is TGTGCCAGCAGTCCACCAGGGCCCCGTGGAGATACGCAGTATTTT. Translating gives CASSPPGPRGDTQYF.

The chain links TRBV27 to TRBJ1-5; D remains unclear. CDR3 length: 13 amino acids. The V and J ends lost 0 bases and 7 bases respectively, with 7 bases between them. Germline-derived CDR1 and CDR2 are MNHEY and SMNVEV (reference sequence). In nucleotides, the CDR3 is TGTGCCAGCAGTTTATCATCCAGACAGCCCCAGCATTTT. Protein: CASSLSSRQPQHF.

The chain joins TRBV7-2 to TRBJ1-2; 8 bases agree with TRBD1. The V segment lost 5 bases and the J segment 7 bases; nucleotides outside the gene matches: 6. The CDR3 totals 13 residues. Germline CDR1 SGHTA, CDR2 FQGNSA. The CDR3, as DNA: TGTGCCAGCAGCCAAGACAGGGGTCGTGGCTACACCTTC. Protein product: CASSQDRGRGYTF.

This chain connects TRBV9 to TRBJ1-2, with D tentatively TRBD1 (5 bases). The germline V and J ends were trimmed by 0 bases and 4 bases, with 13 bases remaining between them. The germline V gene has CDR1 SGDLS and CDR2 YYNGEE. This CDR3 is built from 15 residues. The DNA for the CDR3 is TGTGCCAGCAGCGTAGGGATCCAGGGAATCTATGGCTACACCTTC. Amino acids: CASSVGIQGIYGYTF.

The gene calls are TRBV10-3 and TRBJ1-1; 7 nucleotides agree with TRBD1. Germline V CDR1 and CDR2: ENHRY, SYGVKD. CDR3 length: 13 amino acids. V was pared by 0 bases and J by 11 bases, with 6 bases of the junction left unmatched. The CDR3 is CAISESSAGGAFF. CDR3 in DNA: TGTGCCATCAGTGAGTCGTCGGCAGGGGGGGCTTTCTTT.

The genes are TRBV6-1 and TRBJ2-5; D perhaps matches TRBD2 (5 bases). CDR1 and CDR2 from the germline V gene are MNHNS and SASEGT. CDR3 length equals 11 residues. Trimming shortened V by 7 bases and J by 4 bases, and 7 bases separated the two germline ends. The CDR3 reads CASKAGETQYF. In nucleotides, the CDR3 is TGTGCCAGCAAGGCGGGAGAGACCCAGTACTTC.

The chain couples TRBV4-1 to TRBJ2-7; 12 bases map to TRBD1. CDR3 length: 20 amino acids. Germline CDR1 is MGHRA and CDR2 is YSYEKL. V shed 3 bases and J 3 bases; nucleotides not matched to a gene: 18. In nucleotides, the CDR3 is TGCGCCAGCAGCCAGATACCCGGGACAGGGGGCGCCCGTGGCGGCTACGAGCAGTACTTC. Translated: CASSQIPGTGGARGGYEQYF.

The genes are TRBV7-3 and TRBJ1-1; TRBD1 is a possible D gene (6 bases). Germline-derived CDR1 and CDR2 are SGHTA and FQGTGA. This CDR3 comprises 14 residues. Trimming left V 5 bases short and J 3 bases short, with 13 bases between. CDR3 region: CASSPGGEHTEAFF. The CDR3 coding sequence is TGTGCCAGCAGCCCGGGGGGCGAACACACTGAAGCTTTCTTT.

The chain joins TRBV5-1 to TRBJ2-2; perhaps TRBD2 as D (5 bases). V lost 6 bases and J 6 bases, leaving 12 bases between the germline ends. CDR3 length equals 13 residues. Germline CDR1 reads SGHRS; CDR2 reads YFSETQ. The CDR3 nucleotides read TGCGCCAGCACATCCGGGGTGTCCGGGGAGCTGTTTTTT. Encoded protein: CASTSGVSGELFF.

The chain recombines TRBV5-6 with TRBJ1-2; 8 nucleotides line up with TRBD1. The CDR3 length is 14 residues. The junction had 3 bases not matched to a gene; V was cut back by 3 bases and J by 2 bases. The germline V gene has CDR1 SGHDT and CDR2 YYEEEE. In DNA, the CDR3 is TGTGCCAGCAGCTCAACAGGGGGAAACTATGGCTACACCTTC. This gives the protein CASSSTGGNYGYTF.

CDR3 sequence: CASSFGQVFPSYEQYF. The CDR3 DNA sequence: TGTGCCAGCAGCTTCGGACAAGTCTTTCCGTCCTACGAGCAGTACTTC. J is TRBJ2-7 and V is TRBV5-6, with D perhaps TRBD1 (5 bases). CDR3 length: 16 amino acids. Trimming cost V 2 bases and J 1 base, with 16 bases left between them. CDR1 SGHDT and CDR2 YYEEEE come from the germline V gene. The whole variable domain, filled in from reference TRBV5-6 and TRBJ2-7, reads DAGVTQSPTHLIKTRGQQVTLRCSPKSGHDTVSWYQQALGQGPQFIFQYYEEEERQRGNFPDRFSGHQFPNYSSELNVNALLLGDSALYLCASSFGQVFPSYEQYFGPGTRLTVT.

V and J are TRBV5-6 and TRBJ2-7, with 7 bases that match TRBD1. Germline CDR1 SGHDT, CDR2 YYEEEE. The CDR3 runs 15 residues. V lost 0 bases and J lost 4; bases outside the gene matches: 7. The CDR3 coding sequence is TGTGCCAGCAGCTTGGGCCGGGACAGAAGATACGAGCAGTACTTC. Translating gives CASSLGRDRRYEQYF.

The table lists this clone with a count of one. This chain connects TRBV30 to TRBJ2-7, with 8 nucleotides matching TRBD1. The CDR3 is 15 residues long. After removal of 2 bases from V and 1 base from J, the junction contained 7 bases not matched to a gene. Germline CDR1 GTSNPN, CDR2 SVGIG (reference sequence). The CDR3 sequence is CAWSPRDRLSYEQYF. CDR3 DNA: TGTGCCTGGAGTCCTCGGGACAGGCTATCCTACGAGCAGTACTTC. Combining the CDR3 with reference TRBV30 and TRBJ2-7 gives the whole variable domain SQTIHQWPATLVQPVGSPLSLECTVEGTSNPNLYWYRQAAGRGLQLLFYSVGIGQISSEVPQNLSASRPQDRQFILSSKKLLLSDSGFYLCAWSPRDRLSYEQYFGPGTRLTVT.

J is TRBJ1-2 and V is TRBV30, with 7 bases aligning to TRBD1. The CDR3 is 16 residues long. J lost 2 bases, V lost 2 bases, and 11 bases had no gene match. Germline V CDR1 and CDR2: GTSNPN, SVGIG (reference sequence). The CDR3 sequence: CAWSRKGQGGNYGYTF. CDR3 DNA sequence: TGTGCCTGGAGTAGGAAGGGTCAGGGGGGAAACTATGGCTACACCTTC.

The chain uses TRBV7-3 and TRBJ2-3, with 11 bases aligning to TRBD2. Germline V CDR1 and CDR2: SGHTA, FQGTGA. Trimming took 4 bases from V and 2 from J; bases not matched to a gene: 8. The CDR3 is 17 residues long. CDR3 loop: CASSSSVTSGVTDTQYF. CDR3 DNA: TGTGCCAGCAGCTCCTCAGTGACTAGCGGGGTCACAGATACGCAGTATTTT.

This clone is a singleton in its sample. The chain has TRBV5-1 and TRBJ2-3; weak D call: TRBD2 (6 bases). This CDR3 contains 17 residues. V was clipped by 3 bases and J by 4 bases, with 21 bases between them. Germline V gives CDR1 SGHRS, CDR2 YFSETQ. CDR3 sequence (DNA): TGCGCCAGCAGCTCCCTCCCGAATGTCTGGAGGGCAGATACGCAGTATTTT. This encodes CASSSLPNVWRADTQYF.

This rearrangement joins TRBV5-1 to TRBJ2-5, with a tentative D call TRBD2 (5 bases). Looked up from germline, CDR1 is SGHRS and CDR2 is YFSETQ. V was cut by 4 bases and J by 5 bases, with 15 bases left in between. The CDR3 spans 14 residues. The CDR3 nucleotides are TGCGCCAGCAGCGGAGGAGGAGTCTTGGAGACCCAGTACTTC. It specifies CASSGGGVLETQYF.

The chain links TRBV7-2 to TRBJ2-4; TRBD2 agrees at 8 bases. With V trimmed by 0 bases and J by 8 bases, 15 bases remained unmatched. This CDR3 has 18 residues. Germline CDR1 and CDR2: SGHTA and FQGNSA. The CDR3 region has the DNA TGTGCCAGCAGCTTAGCGCCCGGGAGGGCTAGGGAGGGCGACATTCAGTACTTC. This gives the protein CASSLAPGRAREGDIQYF.